This T cell receptor beta chain was profiled in a study of T cell responses to AZD1222 COVID-19 vaccine. Note on this clone: Antigen unknown.

Broader study findings: Donors skewed white British and female; clonal diversity was possibly underestimated. Repertoire sampling was restricted to post-peak T cell response timepoints.

Using immunoSEQ multiplex PCR, the repertoire was profiled, and TCRdb retains in-frame clones only, with some absent. Counted here are 100,000 or so clones, nearly 90% occurring once; the ten biggest clones make up less than 3.5%. Germline V gene sequence: CDR1 SGHAT, CDR2 FQDESV (reference sequence). Trimming removed 6 bases at V and 6 bases at J, with 10 bases between. The CDR3 consists of 12 residues. The gene calls are TRBV11-1 and TRBJ2-3; D is unresolved. Material: peripheral blood, obtained on day 0 of AZD1222 vaccination. This clonotype originated in an adult in good health. The CDR3 is CASSLTSDTQYF. The CDR3 region has the DNA TGTGCCAGCAGTTTAACGAGCGATACGCAGTATTTT.